What follows are 28 T cell receptor beta chains derived from one specimen sequenced in a study of PD-L1 blockade in urothelial cancer. Using immunoSEQ multiplex PCR, the repertoire was profiled, and TCRdb retains in-frame clones only, with some absent. The repertoire holds about 19,000 clones, with 80% to 90% as singletons. Sequencing was performed on PBMCs, taken around atezolizumab (anti-PD-L1) treatment. The receptors shown here come from a man between 45 and 60 years old with urothelial cancer.

Here the CDR3 reads CSARRNEKLFF. The DNA for the CDR3 is TGCAGTGCTAGGCGAAATGAAAAACTGTTTTTT. The V gene is TRBV20-1, the J gene TRBJ1-4, with D uncertain. Deletions cut 3 bases from V and 5 bases from J, with 4 bases between. From germline, CDR1 is DFQATT and CDR2 SNEGSKA (reference sequence). This CDR3 has 11 amino acids.

The rearrangement links TRBV6-6 to TRBJ2-1; TRBD1 matches at 9 bases. CDR3 length: 13 amino acids. V shed 5 bases, J shed 15 bases, and the junction held 11 bases outside the gene matches. Germline V gene sequence: CDR1 MNHNY, CDR2 SVGAGI (reference sequence). CDR3 loop: CASSPKRDREVFF. The CDR3 nucleotides are TGTGCCAGCAGTCCGAAAAGGGACAGGGAGGTGTTCTTC.

This clone was recorded only once. V and J are TRBV9 and TRBJ1-2, with TRBD1 identical over 10 bases. This CDR3 contains 15 residues. From germline, CDR1 is SGDLS and CDR2 YYNGEE. Unmatched junction bases numbered 5, after V lost 4 bases and J lost 2 bases. The CDR3 coding sequence is TGTGCCAGCAGCCCTGACAGGGGGCGAAACTATGGCTACACCTTC. Amino acids: CASSPDRGRNYGYTF.

The chain combines TRBV4-3 with TRBJ1-2; TRBD1 matches 11 bases. This CDR3 is 16 amino acids long. Germline V gives CDR1 LGHNA, CDR2 YSLEER. V lost 0 bases and J lost 8; bases outside the gene matches: 8. CDR3: CASSQDSLDRGQGYTF. CDR3 coding DNA: TGCGCCAGCAGCCAAGACTCACTGGACAGGGGGCAAGGCTACACCTTC.

This clone was detected only a few times. The genes are TRBV6-5 and TRBJ2-1; 9 bases match TRBD2. Germline lookup yields CDR1 MNHEY and CDR2 SVGAGI. The junction had 7 bases not matched to a gene; V was cut back by 7 bases and J by 3 bases. The CDR3 is 15 amino acids. In nucleotides, the CDR3 is TGTGCCAGCACCAAGGGAGCGGGAGGCTACAATGAGCAGTTCTTC. This gives the protein CASTKGAGGYNEQFF.

This clone was recorded only once. This chain links TRBV6-5 with TRBJ2-7; a weak D match, TRBD1 (5 bases). The CDR3 covers 15 residues. Germline CDR1 MNHEY, CDR2 SVGAGI. V lost 6 bases and J lost 1, with 16 bases in between. The CDR3 spells CASRPRGSLSYEQYF. In DNA form, the CDR3 reads TGTGCCAGCAGACCAAGGGGCAGTCTATCCTACGAGCAGTACTTC.

The chain has TRBV19 and TRBJ1-2; perhaps TRBD1 as D (6 bases). Germline V gene lookup returns CDR1 LNHDA and CDR2 SQIVND (reference sequence). This CDR3 has 15 amino acids. V was shortened by 0 bases and J by 3 bases, with 11 bases between the two germline ends. The CDR3 bases are TGTGCCAGTAGTATAGACCACAGGGAGCACTATGGCTACACCTTC. As protein: CASSIDHREHYGYTF. Based on the CDR3 plus reference TRBV19 and TRBJ1-2, the full variable domain is DGGITQSPKYLFRKEGQNVTLSCEQNLNHDAMYWYRQDPGQGLRLIYYSQIVNDFQKGDIAEGYSVSREKKESFPLTVTSAQKNPTAFYLCASSIDHREHYGYTFGSGTRLTVV.

This chain joins TRBV7-6 and TRBJ2-2; TRBD1 matches at 9 bases. In germline, CDR1 is SGHVS, CDR2 FNYEAQ. This CDR3 is built from 17 residues. J gave up 2 bases and V 4 bases, and 8 bases lay outside the gene matches. The CDR3 sequence: CASSWTGVMENTGELFF. Here the CDR3 DNA reads TGTGCCAGCAGCTGGACAGGGGTCATGGAAAACACCGGGGAGCTGTTTTTT.

V is TRBV5-4 and J is TRBJ2-6; TRBD2 agrees at 9 bases. The CDR3 extends over 17 amino acids. CDR1 and CDR2 (germline): SGHNT, YYREEE (reference sequence). V gave up 7 bases and J gave up 1 base; unmatched junction bases: 9. The CDR3 loop reads CASLPAGGLSGANVLTF. The CDR3 region has the DNA TGTGCCAGCCTCCCGGCGGGGGGGCTTTCTGGGGCCAACGTCCTGACTTTC.

In its sample, this clone was seen once. The rearrangement uses TRBV4-1 and TRBJ2-7, with 8 bases lining up with TRBD1. The length of the CDR3 is 15 residues. Trimming at V came to 4 bases and at J to 5 bases, leaving 10 bases not matched to a gene. Germline lookup yields CDR1 MGHRA and CDR2 YSYEKL. As DNA, the CDR3 is TGCGCCAGCAGCCTAAGACCGGGACAGGTCGACGAGCAGTACTTC. Amino acids: CASSLRPGQVDEQYF.

The chain employs TRBV6-6 and TRBJ2-3, with 11 bases aligning to TRBD2. This CDR3 spans 15 amino acids. Trimming at V came to 1 base and at J to 6 bases, leaving 3 bases not matched to a gene. The V gene's germline CDR1 is MNHNY and CDR2 SVGAGI (reference sequence). DNA of the CDR3: TGTGCCAGCAGTTACTATAGCGGGGGGGAGGATACGCAGTATTTT. Translation: CASSYYSGGEDTQYF.

In this sample, this clone turned up once. The chain is built from TRBV19 and TRBJ2-2; D is possibly TRBD1 (6 bases). The CDR3 covers 14 residues. Per the germline V gene, CDR1 is LNHDA and CDR2 is SQIVND (reference sequence). Trimming took off 5 bases at V and 1 base at J, with 8 bases between the two ends. The CDR3 DNA is TGTGCCAGTAGTCGACAGGAGAACACCGGGGAGCTGTTTTTT. Translated, it gives CASSRQENTGELFF.

The chain uses TRBV5-4 and TRBJ2-1; no firm D call. The CDR3 totals 13 residues. Trimming took 1 base from V and 5 from J, leaving 7 bases between them. Germline lookup yields CDR1 SGHNT and CDR2 YYREEE (reference sequence). The CDR3: CASSLRENNEQFF. The DNA of the CDR3 is TGTGCCAGCAGCTTGAGAGAGAACAATGAGCAGTTCTTC.

The chain links TRBV4-1 to TRBJ2-7; 8 bases are shared with TRBD2. Germline lookup yields CDR1 MGHRA and CDR2 YSYEKL. Trimming took 0 bases from V and 6 from J; bases not matched to a gene: 10. The CDR3 runs 16 residues. The CDR3 sequence: CASSQDRGLGVGEQYF. CDR3 in DNA: TGCGCCAGCAGCCAAGATCGGGGACTAGGGGTAGGCGAGCAGTACTTC.

The chain employs TRBV6-5 and TRBJ1-2; TRBD1 matches at 9 bases. Trimming removed 2 bases from V and 2 bases from J; junction bases left unmatched: 3. The CDR3 contains 15 residues. CDR1 is MNHEY, CDR2 SVGAGI, per germline. The DNA of the CDR3 is TGTGCCAGCAGTTACACGGACAGGGGAAACTATGGCTACACCTTC. Translated: CASSYTDRGNYGYTF.

The chain joins TRBV7-2 to TRBJ1-5; possible D gene TRBD1, 5 bases. CDR3 length equals 14 residues. Trimming stripped 3 bases from V and 7 bases from J, with 13 bases between. The V gene's germline CDR1 is SGHTA and CDR2 FQGNSA. The CDR3 bases are TGTGCCAGCAGCTTCCCAGGGATCGGCCAGCCCCAGCATTTT. This gives the protein CASSFPGIGQPQHF.

The chain couples TRBV28 to TRBJ1-2; D perhaps matches TRBD1 (5 bases). The CDR3 sequence is 15 residues long. Germline V lookup: CDR1 MDHEN, CDR2 SYDVKM. The V end was cut by 1 base, the J end by 4 bases, with 13 bases between. CDR3: CASSLSLGALYGYTF. In DNA, the CDR3 is TGTGCCAGCAGTTTATCTTTAGGGGCCCTCTATGGCTACACCTTC.

The V gene is TRBV12-5, the J gene TRBJ2-1; 9 nucleotides match TRBD1. The CDR3 loop spans 16 amino acids. V lost 6 bases and J lost 7; bases outside the gene matches: 13. Per the germline V gene, CDR1 is LGHNT and CDR2 is FRNRAP. The CDR3 region is CASGLSGTGLENEQFF. CDR3 nucleotides: TGTGCTAGTGGCTTATCCGGGACAGGGCTAGAAAATGAGCAGTTCTTC.

This rearrangement joins TRBV7-2 to TRBJ2-1, with D tentatively TRBD2 (6 bases). The CDR3 runs to 17 residues. Germline V gene data show CDR1 as SGHTA and CDR2 as FQGNSA. V lost 0 bases and J 2 bases, leaving 14 bases between the germline ends. The CDR3 reads CASSLAGSSGTYNEQFF. In DNA, the CDR3 is TGTGCCAGCAGCTTAGCGGGGAGTAGCGGCACCTACAATGAGCAGTTCTTC.

This clone came up once. This chain joins TRBV25-1 and TRBJ1-5, with D unclear. V lost 6 bases and J lost 0, with 9 bases in between. CDR3 length equals 14 residues. Germline V lookup: CDR1 MGHDK, CDR2 SYGVNS. The CDR3 is CASSPRDSNQPQHF. As DNA, the CDR3 is TGTGCCAGCAGCCCGCGGGATAGCAATCAGCCCCAGCATTTT.

This clone has more than one count but fewer than ten. The chain employs TRBV27 and TRBJ2-5; maybe TRBD2 (7 bases). Trimming removed 5 bases from V and 5 bases from J, with 21 bases in between. The V gene's germline CDR1 is MNHEY and CDR2 SMNVEV (reference sequence). The CDR3 length is 16 residues. The CDR3: CASSPSIGGVGETQYF. The CDR3 DNA reads as TGTGCCAGCAGTCCCTCGATAGGGGGGGTAGGGGAGACCCAGTACTTC.

This clone was detected a few times. The chain is built from TRBV19 and TRBJ2-7; TRBD2 matches at 11 bases. Trimming took 7 bases from V and 4 from J; bases not matched to a gene: 9. The CDR3 sequence is 15 residues long. Per germline, CDR1 LNHDA and CDR2 SQIVND (reference sequence). The CDR3 DNA is TGTGCCAGTACCGGTAGAACTAGCGGGAGTTACGAGCAGTACTTC. Its protein is CASTGRTSGSYEQYF. The entire variable domain, with the rest obtained from reference TRBV19 and TRBJ2-7, is as follows: DGGITQSPKYLFRKEGQNVTLSCEQNLNHDAMYWYRQDPGQGLRLIYYSQIVNDFQKGDIAEGYSVSREKKESFPLTVTSAQKNPTAFYLCASTGRTSGSYEQYFGPGTRLTVT.

The chain has TRBV4-3 and TRBJ2-3; possible D gene TRBD2, 6 bases. This CDR3 contains 15 residues. In germline, CDR1 is LGHNA, CDR2 YSLEER. Trimming took off 5 bases at V and 0 bases at J, with 12 bases between the two ends. The CDR3 here is CASSKGLPSTDTQYF. For the CDR3, the DNA is TGCGCCAGCAGCAAAGGACTACCTAGCACAGATACGCAGTATTTT.

The CDR3 protein is CASSQEPGALPYEQYF. The CDR3 nucleotides are TGTGCCAGCAGCCAAGAACCTGGGGCCCTACCCTACGAGCAGTACTTC. The chain employs TRBV14 and TRBJ2-7, with D maybe TRBD1 (5 bases). The CDR3 totals 16 residues. Trimming took off 0 bases at V and 2 bases at J, with 14 bases between the two ends. Germline V gene lookup returns CDR1 SGHDN and CDR2 FVKESK.

This chain links TRBV10-3 with TRBJ1-2, with TRBD1 as a possible D gene (6 bases). Trimming cost V 8 bases and J 4 bases, with 11 bases left between them. Germline values: CDR1 ENHRY, CDR2 SYGVKD. This CDR3 comprises 12 residues. This CDR3 is CAIGGIGYGYTF. For the CDR3, the DNA is TGTGCCATCGGGGGCATTGGCTATGGCTACACCTTC.

This chain uses TRBV30 with TRBJ2-4; TRBD2 matches 7 bases. In germline, CDR1 is GTSNPN, CDR2 SVGIG (reference sequence). V was pared by 5 bases and J by 0 bases, with 4 bases of the junction left unmatched. This CDR3 contains 14 residues. The CDR3 DNA reads as TGTGCCTGGGTAAAGCGGGGAGCCAAAAACATTCAGTACTTC. Encoded protein: CAWVKRGAKNIQYF.

This clone was seen once. This chain links TRBV7-8 with TRBJ2-5; D is possibly TRBD1 (6 bases). The DNA end is a closer match to TRBJ2-7, so the J assignment may be wrong. The CDR3 is 15 residues long. From germline, CDR1 is SGHVS and CDR2 FQNEAQ. The DNA of the CDR3 is TGTGCCAGCAGCGAGGGGACACCTGATTCCTACGAGCAGTACTTC. Translation: CASSEGTPDSYEQYF.

The gene calls are TRBV5-1 and TRBJ2-1, with TRBD2 matching 9 bases. The junction had 7 bases not matched to a gene; V was cut back by 3 bases and J by 6 bases. This CDR3 has 15 amino acids. In germline, CDR1 is SGHRS, CDR2 YFSETQ. The CDR3 sequence is CASSSLWREGNEQFF. CDR3 bases: TGCGCCAGCAGCTCACTTTGGCGGGAGGGCAATGAGCAGTTCTTC.